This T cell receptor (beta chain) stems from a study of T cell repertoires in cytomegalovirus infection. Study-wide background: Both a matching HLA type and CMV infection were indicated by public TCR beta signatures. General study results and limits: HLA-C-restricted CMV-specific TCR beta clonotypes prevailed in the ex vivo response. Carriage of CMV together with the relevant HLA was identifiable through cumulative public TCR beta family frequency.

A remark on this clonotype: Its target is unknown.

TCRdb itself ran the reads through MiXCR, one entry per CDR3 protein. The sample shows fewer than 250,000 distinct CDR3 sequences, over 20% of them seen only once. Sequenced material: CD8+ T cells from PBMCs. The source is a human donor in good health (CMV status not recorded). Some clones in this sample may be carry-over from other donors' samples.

The CDR3 region has the DNA TGTGCCAGCAGCGGATGGACAGCCTCCTACGAGCAGTACTTC. The encoded protein is CASSGWTASYEQYF. J is TRBJ2-7 and V is TRBV11-2, with a weak D call TRBD1 (6 bases). Trimming left V 5 bases short and J 0 bases short, with 11 bases between. Germline lookup yields CDR1 SGHAT and CDR2 FQNNGV. The CDR3 covers 14 residues.